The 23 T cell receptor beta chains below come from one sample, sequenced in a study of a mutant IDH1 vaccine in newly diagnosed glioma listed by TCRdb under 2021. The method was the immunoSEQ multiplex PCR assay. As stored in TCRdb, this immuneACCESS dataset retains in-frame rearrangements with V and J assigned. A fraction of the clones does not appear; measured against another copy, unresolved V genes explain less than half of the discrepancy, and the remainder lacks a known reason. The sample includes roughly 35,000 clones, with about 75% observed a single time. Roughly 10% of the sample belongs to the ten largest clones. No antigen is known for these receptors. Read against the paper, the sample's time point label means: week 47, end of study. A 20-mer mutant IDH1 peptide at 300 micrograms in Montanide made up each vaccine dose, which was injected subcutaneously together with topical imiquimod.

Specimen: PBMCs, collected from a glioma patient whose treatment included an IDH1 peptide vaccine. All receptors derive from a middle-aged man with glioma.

DNA of the CDR3: TGTGCCAGCAGCCTTGCCGGTTCAGAGACCCAGTACTTC. Its translation: CASSLAGSETQYF. The gene calls are TRBV5-6 and TRBJ2-5; the D is unclear. V was trimmed by 4 bases and J by 4 bases, leaving 11 bases between them. From germline, CDR1 is SGHDT and CDR2 YYEEEE. The CDR3 is 13 amino acids.

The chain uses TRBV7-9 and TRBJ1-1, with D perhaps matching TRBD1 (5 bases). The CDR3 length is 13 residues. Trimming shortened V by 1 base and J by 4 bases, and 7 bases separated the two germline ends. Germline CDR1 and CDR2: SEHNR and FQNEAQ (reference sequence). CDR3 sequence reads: CASSLEGITEAFF. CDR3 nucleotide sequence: TGTGCCAGCAGCTTAGAGGGGATCACTGAAGCTTTCTTT.

CDR3 loop: CASMGDRANTGELFF. The CDR3 DNA reads as TGTGCCAGCATGGGAGACAGGGCAAACACCGGGGAGCTGTTTTTT. V usage is TRBV2 and J usage is TRBJ2-2; 7 nucleotides line up with TRBD1. This CDR3 is built from 15 residues. J gave up 2 bases and V 7 bases, and 7 bases lay outside the gene matches. Germline CDR1 reads SNHLY; CDR2 reads FYNNEI.

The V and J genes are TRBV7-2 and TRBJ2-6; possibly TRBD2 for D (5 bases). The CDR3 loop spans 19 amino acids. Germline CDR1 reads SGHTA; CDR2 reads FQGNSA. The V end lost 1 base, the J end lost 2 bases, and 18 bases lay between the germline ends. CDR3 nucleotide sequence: TGTGCCAGCAGCTTAGATGAGGGCTTCATTAGGCCTGGGGCCAACGTCCTGACTTTC. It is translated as CASSLDEGFIRPGANVLTF.

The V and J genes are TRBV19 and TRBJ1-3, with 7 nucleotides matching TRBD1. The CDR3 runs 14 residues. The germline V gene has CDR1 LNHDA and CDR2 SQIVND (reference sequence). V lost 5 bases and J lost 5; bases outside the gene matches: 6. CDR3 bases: TGTGCCAGTAGTCCTGACAGGGAACGAAACACCATATATTTT. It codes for CASSPDRERNTIYF.

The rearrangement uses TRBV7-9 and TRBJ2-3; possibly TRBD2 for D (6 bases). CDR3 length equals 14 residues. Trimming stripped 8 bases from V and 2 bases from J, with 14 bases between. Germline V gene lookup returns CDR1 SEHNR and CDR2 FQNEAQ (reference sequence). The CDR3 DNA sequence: TGTGCCAGCCGAAGAGCGGGTAACACAGATACGCAGTATTTT. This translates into CASRRAGNTDTQYF.

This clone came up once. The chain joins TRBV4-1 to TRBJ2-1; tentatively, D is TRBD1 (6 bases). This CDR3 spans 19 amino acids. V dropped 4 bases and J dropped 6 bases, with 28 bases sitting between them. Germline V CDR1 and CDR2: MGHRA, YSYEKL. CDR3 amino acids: CASSRQTGRFDRKPNEQFF. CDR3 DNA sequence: TGCGCCAGCAGCCGACAAACAGGGCGATTCGATAGAAAGCCCAATGAGCAGTTCTTC.

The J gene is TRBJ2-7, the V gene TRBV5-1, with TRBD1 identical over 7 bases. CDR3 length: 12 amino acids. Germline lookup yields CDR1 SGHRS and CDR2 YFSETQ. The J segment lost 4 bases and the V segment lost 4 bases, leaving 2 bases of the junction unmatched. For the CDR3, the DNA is TGCGCCAGCAGCCGGGACAGTTACGAGCAGTACTTC. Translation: CASSRDSYEQYF.

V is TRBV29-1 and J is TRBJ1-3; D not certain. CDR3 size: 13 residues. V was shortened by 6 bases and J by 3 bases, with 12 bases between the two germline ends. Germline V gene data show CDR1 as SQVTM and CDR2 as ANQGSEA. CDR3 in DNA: TGCAGCGTCGATAACCGGGGTGGAAACACCATATATTTT. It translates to CSVDNRGGNTIYF.

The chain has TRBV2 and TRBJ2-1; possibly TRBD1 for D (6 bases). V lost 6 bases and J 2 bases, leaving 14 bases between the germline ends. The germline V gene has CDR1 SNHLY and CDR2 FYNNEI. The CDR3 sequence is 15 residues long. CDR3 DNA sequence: TGTGCCAGCAGAGACAACAGGGACCCCTACAATGAGCAGTTCTTC. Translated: CASRDNRDPYNEQFF.

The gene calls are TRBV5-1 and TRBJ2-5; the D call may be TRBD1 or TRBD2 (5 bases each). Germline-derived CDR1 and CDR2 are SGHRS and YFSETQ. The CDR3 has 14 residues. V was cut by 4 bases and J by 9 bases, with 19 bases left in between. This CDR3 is CASSIGPLRGAQYF. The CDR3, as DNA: TGCGCCAGCAGCATTGGACCGCTCCGAGGGGCCCAGTACTTC.

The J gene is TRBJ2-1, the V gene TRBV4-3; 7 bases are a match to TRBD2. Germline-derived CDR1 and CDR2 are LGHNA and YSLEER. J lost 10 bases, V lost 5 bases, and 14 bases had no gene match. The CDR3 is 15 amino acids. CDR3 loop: CASSTSWVGEGEQFF. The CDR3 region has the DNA TGCGCCAGCAGCACCTCATGGGTAGGGGAGGGCGAGCAGTTCTTC.

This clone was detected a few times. In DNA, the CDR3 is TGTGCCAGCAGCTTGGCGGGTGGTGAAAAACTGTTTTTT. It encodes CASSLAGGEKLFF. This rearrangement joins TRBV5-6 to TRBJ1-4; D gene uncertain. CDR1 is SGHDT and CDR2 is YYEEEE in the germline V gene. Deletions cut 0 bases from V and 7 bases from J, with 7 bases between. The CDR3 runs to 13 residues.

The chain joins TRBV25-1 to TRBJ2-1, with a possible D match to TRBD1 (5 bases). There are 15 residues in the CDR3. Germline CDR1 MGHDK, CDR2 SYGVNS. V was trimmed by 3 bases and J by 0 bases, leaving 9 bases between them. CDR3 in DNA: TGTGCCAGCAGTGAGGTAGGGGCCTCCTACAATGAGCAGTTCTTC. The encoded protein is CASSEVGASYNEQFF. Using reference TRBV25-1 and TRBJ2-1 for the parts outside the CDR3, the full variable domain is EADIYQTPRYLVIGTGKKITLECSQTMGHDKMYWYQQDPGMELHLIHYSYGVNSTEKGDLSSESTVSRIRTEHFPLTLESARPSHTSQYLCASSEVGASYNEQFFGPGTRLTVL.

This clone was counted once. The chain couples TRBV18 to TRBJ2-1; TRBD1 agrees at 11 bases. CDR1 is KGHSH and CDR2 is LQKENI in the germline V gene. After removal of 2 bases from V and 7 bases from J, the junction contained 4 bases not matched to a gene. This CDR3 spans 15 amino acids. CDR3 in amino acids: CASSPGQGAVNEQFF. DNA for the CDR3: TGTGCCAGCTCACCAGGACAGGGGGCTGTGAATGAGCAGTTCTTC.

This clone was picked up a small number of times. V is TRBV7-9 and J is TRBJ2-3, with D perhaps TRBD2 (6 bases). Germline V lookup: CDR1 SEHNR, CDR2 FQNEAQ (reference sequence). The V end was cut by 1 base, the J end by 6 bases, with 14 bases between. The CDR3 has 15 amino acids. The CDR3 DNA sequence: TGTGCCAGCAGCTTAGACGGGAGAGGGGTGGATACGCAGTATTTT. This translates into CASSLDGRGVDTQYF.

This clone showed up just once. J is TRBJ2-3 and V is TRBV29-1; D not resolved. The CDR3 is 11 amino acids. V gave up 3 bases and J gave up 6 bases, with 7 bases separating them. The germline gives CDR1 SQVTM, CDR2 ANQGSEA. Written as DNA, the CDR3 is TGCAGCGTTGACCTGGGGGATACGCAGTATTTT. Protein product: CSVDLGDTQYF.

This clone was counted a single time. CDR3 loop: CASSTQREAHYEQYV. CDR3 nucleotide sequence: TGTGCCAGCAGCACACAGCGGGAGGCGCACTACGAGCAGTACGTC. This chain uses TRBV21-1 with TRBJ2-7; the table gives TRBD2 as D, unverified against the DNA. TRBV21-1 counts as a pseudogene. There are 15 residues in the CDR3.

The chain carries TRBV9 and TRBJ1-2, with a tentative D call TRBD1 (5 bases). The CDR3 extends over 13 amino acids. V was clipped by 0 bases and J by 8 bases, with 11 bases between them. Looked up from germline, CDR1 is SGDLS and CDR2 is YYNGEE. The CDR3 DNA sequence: TGTGCCAGCAGCGTAGTAGGAGGGGTCGGCTACACCTTC. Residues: CASSVVGGVGYTF.

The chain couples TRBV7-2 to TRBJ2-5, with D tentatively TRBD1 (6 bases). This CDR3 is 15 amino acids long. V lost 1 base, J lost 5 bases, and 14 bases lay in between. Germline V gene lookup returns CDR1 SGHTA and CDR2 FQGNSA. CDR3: CASSLDGTTGETQYF. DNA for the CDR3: TGTGCCAGCAGCTTAGACGGGACAACTGGGGAGACCCAGTACTTC.

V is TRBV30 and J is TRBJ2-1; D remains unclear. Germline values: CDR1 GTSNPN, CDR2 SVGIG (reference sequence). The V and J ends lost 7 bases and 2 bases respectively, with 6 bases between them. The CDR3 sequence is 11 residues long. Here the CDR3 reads CASRAYNEQFF. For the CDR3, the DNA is TGTGCCTCCCGGGCCTACAATGAGCAGTTCTTC. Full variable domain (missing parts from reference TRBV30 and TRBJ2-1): SQTIHQWPATLVQPVGSPLSLECTVEGTSNPNLYWYRQAAGRGLQLLFYSVGIGQISSEVPQNLSASRPQDRQFILSSKKLLLSDSGFYLCASRAYNEQFFGPGTRLTVL.

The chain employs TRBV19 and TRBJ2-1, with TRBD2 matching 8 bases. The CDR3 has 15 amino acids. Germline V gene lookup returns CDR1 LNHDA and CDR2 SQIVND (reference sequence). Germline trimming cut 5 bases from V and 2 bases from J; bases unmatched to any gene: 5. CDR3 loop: CASSGVAGPYNEQFF. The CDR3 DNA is TGTGCCAGTAGTGGAGTAGCGGGACCCTACAATGAGCAGTTCTTC.

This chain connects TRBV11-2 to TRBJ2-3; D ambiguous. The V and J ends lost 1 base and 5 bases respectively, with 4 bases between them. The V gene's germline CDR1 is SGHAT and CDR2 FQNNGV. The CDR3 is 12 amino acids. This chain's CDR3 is CASSLGRDTQYF. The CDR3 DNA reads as TGTGCCAGCAGCTTAGGCCGAGATACGCAGTATTTT. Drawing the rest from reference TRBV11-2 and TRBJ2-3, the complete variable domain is EAGVAQSPRYKIIEKRQSVAFWCNPISGHATLYWYQQILGQGPKLLIQFQNNGVVDDSQLPKDRFSAERLKGVDSTLKIQPAKLEDSAVYLCASSLGRDTQYFGPGTRLTVL.